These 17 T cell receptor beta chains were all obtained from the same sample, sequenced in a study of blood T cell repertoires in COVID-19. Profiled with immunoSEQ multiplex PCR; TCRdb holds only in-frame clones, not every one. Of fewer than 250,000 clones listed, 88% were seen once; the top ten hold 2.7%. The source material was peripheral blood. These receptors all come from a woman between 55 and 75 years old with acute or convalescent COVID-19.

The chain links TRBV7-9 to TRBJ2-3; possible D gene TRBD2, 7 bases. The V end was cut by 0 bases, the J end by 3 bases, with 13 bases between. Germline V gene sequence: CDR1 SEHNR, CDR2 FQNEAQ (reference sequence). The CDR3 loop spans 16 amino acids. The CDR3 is CASSLAPGEGTDTQYF. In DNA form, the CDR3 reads TGTGCCAGCAGCTTAGCGCCAGGGGAGGGGACAGATACGCAGTATTTT.

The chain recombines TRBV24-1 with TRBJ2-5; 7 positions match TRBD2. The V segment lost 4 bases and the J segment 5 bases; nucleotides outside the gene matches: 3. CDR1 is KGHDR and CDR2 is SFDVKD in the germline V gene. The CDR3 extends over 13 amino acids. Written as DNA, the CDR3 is TGTGCCACCAGTGACACCGGGAGGGAGACCCAGTACTTC. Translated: CATSDTGRETQYF.

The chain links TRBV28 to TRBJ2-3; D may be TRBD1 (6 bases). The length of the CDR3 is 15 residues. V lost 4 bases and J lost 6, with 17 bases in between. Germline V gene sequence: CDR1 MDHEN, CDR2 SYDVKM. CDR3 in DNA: TGTGCCAGCAGTTCCAGGGGAAGCGGACTGGATACGCAGTATTTT. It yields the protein CASSSRGSGLDTQYF. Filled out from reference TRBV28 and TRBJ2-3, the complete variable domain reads DVKVTQSSRYLVKRTGEKVFLECVQDMDHENMFWYRQDPGLGLRLIYFSYDVKMKEKGDIPEGYSVSREKKERFSLILESASTNQTSMYLCASSSRGSGLDTQYFGPGTRLTVL.

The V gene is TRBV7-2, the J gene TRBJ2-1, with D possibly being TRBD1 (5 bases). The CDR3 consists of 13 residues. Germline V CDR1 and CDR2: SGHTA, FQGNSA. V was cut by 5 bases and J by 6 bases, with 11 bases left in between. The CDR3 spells CASSPQTVNEQFF. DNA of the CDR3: TGTGCCAGCAGCCCCCAGACAGTCAATGAGCAGTTCTTC. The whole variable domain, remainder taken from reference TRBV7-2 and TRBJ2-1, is GAGVSQSPSNKVTEKGKDVELRCDPISGHTALYWYRQSLGQGLEFLIYFQGNSAPDKSGLPSDRFSAERTGGSVSTLTIQRTQQEDSAVYLCASSPQTVNEQFFGPGTRLTVL.

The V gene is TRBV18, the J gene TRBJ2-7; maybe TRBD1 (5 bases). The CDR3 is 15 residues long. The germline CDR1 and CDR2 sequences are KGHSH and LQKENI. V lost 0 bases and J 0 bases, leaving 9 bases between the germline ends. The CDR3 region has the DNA TGTGCCAGCTCACCACCGAGCAGGGCCTCCTACGAGCAGTACTTC. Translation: CASSPPSRASYEQYF.

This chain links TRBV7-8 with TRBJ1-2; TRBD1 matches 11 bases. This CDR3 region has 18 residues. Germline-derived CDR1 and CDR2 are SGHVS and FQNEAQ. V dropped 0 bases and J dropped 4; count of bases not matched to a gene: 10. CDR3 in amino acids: CASSLARLTGQGGYGYTF. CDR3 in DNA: TGTGCCAGCAGCTTAGCAAGATTAACGGGACAGGGGGGCTATGGCTACACCTTC.

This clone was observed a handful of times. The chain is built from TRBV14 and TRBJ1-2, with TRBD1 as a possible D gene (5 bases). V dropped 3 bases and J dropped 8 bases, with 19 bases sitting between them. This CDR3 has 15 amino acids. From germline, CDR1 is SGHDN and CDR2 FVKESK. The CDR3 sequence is CASSHVPGHTEGYTF. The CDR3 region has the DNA TGTGCCAGCAGCCACGTGCCAGGACATACGGAAGGCTACACCTTC.

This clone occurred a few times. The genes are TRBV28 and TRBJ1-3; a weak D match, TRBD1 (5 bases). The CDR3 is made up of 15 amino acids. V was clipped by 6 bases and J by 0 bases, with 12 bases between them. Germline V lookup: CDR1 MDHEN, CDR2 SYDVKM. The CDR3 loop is CASSSPQGSGNTIYF. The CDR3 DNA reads TGTGCCAGCAGCTCCCCCCAGGGCTCTGGAAACACCATATATTTT.

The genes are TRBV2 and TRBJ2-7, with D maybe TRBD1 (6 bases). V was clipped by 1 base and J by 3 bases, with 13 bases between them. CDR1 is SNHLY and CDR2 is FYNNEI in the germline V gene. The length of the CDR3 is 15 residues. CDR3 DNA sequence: TGTGCCAGCAGTGAAGAGGGACACTTCCTCTACGAGCAGTACTTC. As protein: CASSEEGHFLYEQYF.

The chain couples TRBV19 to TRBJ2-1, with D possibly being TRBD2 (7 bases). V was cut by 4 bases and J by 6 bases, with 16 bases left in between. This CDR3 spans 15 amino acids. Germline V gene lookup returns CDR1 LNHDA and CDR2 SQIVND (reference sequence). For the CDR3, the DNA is TGTGCCAGTAGTAGGTGGGCAAGGGGGGGCAATGAGCAGTTCTTC. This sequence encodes CASSRWARGGNEQFF.

In DNA form, the CDR3 reads TGTGCCAGCAGCCCGGGACTCGGTATGACGAACACCGGGGAGCTGTTTTTT. Translated, it gives CASSPGLGMTNTGELFF. The V call is TRBV5-4, the J call TRBJ2-2; TRBD2 is a possible D gene (6 bases). This CDR3 is built from 17 residues. Looked up from germline, CDR1 is SGHNT and CDR2 is YYREEE (reference sequence). The germline V and J ends were trimmed by 4 bases and 0 bases, with 16 bases remaining between them.

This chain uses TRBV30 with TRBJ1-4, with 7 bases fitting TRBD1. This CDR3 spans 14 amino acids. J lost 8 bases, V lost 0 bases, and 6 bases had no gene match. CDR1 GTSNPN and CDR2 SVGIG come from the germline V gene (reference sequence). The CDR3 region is CAWSVGGLGEKLFF. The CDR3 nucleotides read TGTGCCTGGAGTGTAGGGGGCCTAGGGGAAAAACTGTTTTTT. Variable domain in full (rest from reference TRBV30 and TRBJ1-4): SQTIHQWPATLVQPVGSPLSLECTVEGTSNPNLYWYRQAAGRGLQLLFYSVGIGQISSEVPQNLSASRPQDRQFILSSKKLLLSDSGFYLCAWSVGGLGEKLFFGSGTQLSVL.

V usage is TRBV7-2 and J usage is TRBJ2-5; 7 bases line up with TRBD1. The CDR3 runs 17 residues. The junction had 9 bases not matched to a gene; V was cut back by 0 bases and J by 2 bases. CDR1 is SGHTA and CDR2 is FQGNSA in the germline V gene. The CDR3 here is CASSLAGAGGQQETQYF. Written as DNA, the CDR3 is TGTGCCAGCAGCTTAGCGGGGGCAGGGGGACAACAAGAGACCCAGTACTTC. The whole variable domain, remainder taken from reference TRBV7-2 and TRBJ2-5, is GAGVSQSPSNKVTEKGKDVELRCDPISGHTALYWYRQSLGQGLEFLIYFQGNSAPDKSGLPSDRFSAERTGGSVSTLTIQRTQQEDSAVYLCASSLAGAGGQQETQYFGPGTRLLVL.

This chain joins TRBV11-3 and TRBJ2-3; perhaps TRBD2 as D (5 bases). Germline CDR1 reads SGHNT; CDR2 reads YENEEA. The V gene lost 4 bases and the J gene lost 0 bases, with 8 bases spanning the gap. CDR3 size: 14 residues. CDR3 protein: CASSYRDSTDTQYF. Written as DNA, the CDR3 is TGTGCCAGCAGCTACCGGGATAGCACAGATACGCAGTATTTT.

The CDR3 reads CASSPSLAGRGPLAQYF. DNA of the CDR3: TGTGCCAGCTCACCAAGTCTAGCGGGGCGCGGCCCATTGGCGCAGTATTTT. The chain has TRBV18 and TRBJ2-3; 9 nucleotides match TRBD2. CDR3 length equals 17 residues. Germline lookup yields CDR1 KGHSH and CDR2 LQKENI. Trimming at V came to 2 bases and at J to 10 bases, leaving 16 bases not matched to a gene.

CDR3 nucleotide sequence: TGTGCCATCAGTGGGACAGGGAGTGGTGAAAAACTGTTTTTT. Protein product: CAISGTGSGEKLFF. This rearrangement joins TRBV10-3 to TRBJ1-4, with TRBD1 matching 8 bases. Germline assignment: CDR1 ENHRY and CDR2 SYGVKD. Unmatched junction bases numbered 5, after V lost 4 bases and J lost 7 bases. The CDR3 spans 14 residues.

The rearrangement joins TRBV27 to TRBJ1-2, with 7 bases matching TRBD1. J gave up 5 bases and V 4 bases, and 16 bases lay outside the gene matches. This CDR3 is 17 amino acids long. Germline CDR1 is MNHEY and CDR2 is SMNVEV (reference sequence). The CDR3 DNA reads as TGTGCCAGCAGTTCCATGACCACAGGGGTCGCTTTTTATGGCTACACCTTC. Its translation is CASSSMTTGVAFYGYTF.